This TCR beta chain derives from a study of blood T cells in healthy people across ages. Study-wide points: In long-lived donors, naive CD4+ cell counts and diversity exceeded those of aged donors. The fall in TCR beta diversity per million T cells was roughly linear with age.

Germline loops: CDR1 LGHNA, CDR2 YSLEER. This CDR3 has 14 amino acids. With regard to this clonotype: What it binds is not known.

The authors ran a second PCR of roughly 6 to 12 cycles using a sample-barcoded 5' primer and a J-beta primer mix. Each cDNA was tagged by a template-switch adaptor containing 12 random nucleotides. TCRdb ran MiXCR on the 5' RACE reads and lists one entry per CDR3 protein. The sample shows under 1 million distinct CDR3 sequences, approximately 48% of them seen only once. The V call is TRBV4-3, the J call TRBJ2-4; D might be TRBD1 or TRBD2, each matching 5 bases. The assigned J gene may be wrong: the sequence end matches TRBJ2-7 better. This receptor was taken from a man aged 55 to 69 in good health. Sequenced material: blood. The CDR3 bases are TGCGCCAGCAGCGCAGGGCGCCGGACTGGCGAGCAGTACTTC. It encodes CASSAGRRTGEQYF.